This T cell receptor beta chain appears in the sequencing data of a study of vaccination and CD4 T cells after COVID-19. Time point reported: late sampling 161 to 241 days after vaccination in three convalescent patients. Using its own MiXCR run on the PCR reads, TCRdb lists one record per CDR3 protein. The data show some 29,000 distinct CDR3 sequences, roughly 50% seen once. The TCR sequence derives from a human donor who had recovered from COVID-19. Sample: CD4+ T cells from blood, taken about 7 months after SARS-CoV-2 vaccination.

CDR3 sequence (DNA): TGTGCCAGCAGTAACAGAGTGGTACTAGTCTCAGAGACCCAGTACTTC. This translates into CASSNRVVLVSETQYF. The chain is built from TRBV6-4 and TRBJ2-5; tentatively, D is TRBD2 (5 bases). V was trimmed by 5 bases and J by 4 bases, leaving 20 bases between them. The CDR3 sequence is 16 residues long. Germline V lookup: CDR1 MRHNA, CDR2 SNTAGT.